This TCR beta chain was retrieved from a study of cytomegalovirus exposure and HLA in healthy donors. Study outcomes and limitations: Later on, an analysis tied approximately 17,000 TCR beta sequences to HLA alleles at 0.05 false discovery rate.

The PCR employed 60 Vbeta primers together with 13 Jbeta primers. TCRdb's table, derived via immunoSEQ multiplex PCR, lists solely in-frame clones and lacks some. The data show under 300,000 clones, roughly 70% seen once. J lost 1 base, V lost 3 bases, and 4 bases had no gene match. Germline values: CDR1 LNHDA, CDR2 SQIVND (reference sequence). The CDR3 is 15 residues long. With regard to this clone: Its antigen is undetermined.

The specimen was PBMCs. This receptor was identified in a female donor in good health and CMV-seronegative. V and J are TRBV19 and TRBJ2-5; 8 bases are a match to TRBD1. CDR3 sequence reads: CASSMGRGPQETQYF. The CDR3 DNA is TGTGCCAGTAGTATGGGCAGGGGGCCCCAAGAGACCCAGTACTTC.